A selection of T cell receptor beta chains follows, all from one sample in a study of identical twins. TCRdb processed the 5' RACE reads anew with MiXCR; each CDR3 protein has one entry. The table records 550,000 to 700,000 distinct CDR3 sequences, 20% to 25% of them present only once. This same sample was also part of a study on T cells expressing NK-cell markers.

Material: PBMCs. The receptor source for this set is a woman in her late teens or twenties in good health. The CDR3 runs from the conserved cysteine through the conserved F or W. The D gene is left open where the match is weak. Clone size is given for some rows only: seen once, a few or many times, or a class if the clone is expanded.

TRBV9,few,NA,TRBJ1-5,TGTGCCAGCAGCGTACGAGTAGGTCAGCCCCAGCATTTT,CASSVRVGQPQHF
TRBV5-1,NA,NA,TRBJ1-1,TGCGCCAGCAGCTGGGGGGGGCGTAGCCGCGCTGAAGCTTTCTTT,CASSWGGRSRAEAFF
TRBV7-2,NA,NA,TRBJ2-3,TGTGCCAGCAGCTTAGCGCGGTATTTACTGGGGAGCACAGATACGCAGTATTTT,CASSLARYLLGSTDTQYF
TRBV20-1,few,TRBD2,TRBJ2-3,TGCAGTGCTGGGTGGGAGGGCCATATAGATACGCAGTATTTT,CSAGWEGHIDTQYF
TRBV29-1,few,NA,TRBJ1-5,TGCAGCGTTGCTTGGGCCCCTGATCAGCCCCAGCATTTT,CSVAWAPDQPQHF
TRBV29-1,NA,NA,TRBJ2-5,TGCAGCGTTGAGGTCAGGGGAATCGGAGAGACCCAGTACTTC,CSVEVRGIGETQYF
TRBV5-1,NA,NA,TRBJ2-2,TGCGCCAGCAGCTACAAGGCCTTTTATAGCAACACCGGGGAGCTGTTTTTT,CASSYKAFYSNTGELFF
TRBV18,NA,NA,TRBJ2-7,TGTGCCAGCTCACCGACCGGGCCAGAGCAGTACTTC,CASSPTGPEQYF
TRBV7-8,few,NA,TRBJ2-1,TGTGCCAGCAGCTTAGAAGCCAGGGTACCCTACAATGAGCAGTTCTTC,CASSLEARVPYNEQFF
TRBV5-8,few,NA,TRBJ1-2,TGTGCCAGCAGCTTGAAGGTTCTTAACTATGGCTACACCTTC,CASSLKVLNYGYTF
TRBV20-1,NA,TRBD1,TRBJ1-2,TGCAGTGCTTCGACAGGGGAAAGGGGCTACACCTTC,CSASTGERGYTF
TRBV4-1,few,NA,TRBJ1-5,TGCGCCAGCAGCCCGGGGGATGTTAGCAATCAGCCCCAGCATTTT,CASSPGDVSNQPQHF
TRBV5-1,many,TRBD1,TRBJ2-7,TGCGCCAGCAGAAGAACGGGACAGGGTTCCTACGAGCAGTACTTC,CASRRTGQGSYEQYF
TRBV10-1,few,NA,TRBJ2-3,TGCGCCAGCAGTGCCTCAGATACGCAGTATTTT,CASSASDTQYF
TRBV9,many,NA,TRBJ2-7,TGTGCCAGCAGTGGCCGCGGTTACGAGCAGTACTTC,CASSGRGYEQYF
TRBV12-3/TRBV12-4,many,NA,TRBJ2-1,TGTGCCAGCAGGTCTAGGGGTGAGCAGTTCTTC,CASRSRGEQFF
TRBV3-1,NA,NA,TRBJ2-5,TGTGCCAGCAGCCACCCGGGGACCCAAGAGACCCAGTACTTC,CASSHPGTQETQYF
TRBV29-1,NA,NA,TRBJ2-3,TGCAGCGTCCAAAATTCTCGGTCTAGCACAGATACGCAGTATTTT,CSVQNSRSSTDTQYF
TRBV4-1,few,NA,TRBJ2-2,TGCGCCAGCAGCCGCCCGGCGAGCACGAACACCGGGGAGCTGTTTTTT,CASSRPASTNTGELFF
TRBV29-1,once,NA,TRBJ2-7,TGCAGCGTTGTTTTCCGGAGGAGGGTTCCCTACGAGCAGTACTTC,CSVVFRRRVPYEQYF
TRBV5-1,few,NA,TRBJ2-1,TGCGCCAGCACCCCAAGGGAGCTTTACGATGAGCAGTTCTTC,CASTPRELYDEQFF
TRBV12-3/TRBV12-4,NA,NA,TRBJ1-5,TGTGCCAGCAGTTTCGGAGGGTATCAGCCCCAGCATTTT,CASSFGGYQPQHF
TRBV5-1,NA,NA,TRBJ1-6,TGCGCCAGCAGCTTGGCTGACAGTACCCCCCTCCACTTT,CASSLADSTPLHF
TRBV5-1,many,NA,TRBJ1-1,TGCGCCAGCAGCTTACAACCCCTGGAGAACACTGAAGCTTTCTTT,CASSLQPLENTEAFF
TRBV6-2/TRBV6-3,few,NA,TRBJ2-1,TGTGCCAGCAGCCCGATCGTCGGGCGGGACCGCCCTAATGAGCAGTTCTTC,CASSPIVGRDRPNEQFF
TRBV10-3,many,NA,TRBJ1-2,TGTGCCATTTCCGGGACTCTCGGCTACACCTTC,CAISGTLGYTF
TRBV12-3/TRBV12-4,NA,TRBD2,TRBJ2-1,TGTGCCAGCAGTTTCGAGAGCGGGGGCCTATACAATGAGCAGTTCTTC,CASSFESGGLYNEQFF
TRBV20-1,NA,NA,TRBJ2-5,TGCAGTGCTGTACTGGCGGGGACCCAGTACTTC,CSAVLAGTQYF
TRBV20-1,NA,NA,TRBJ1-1,TGCAGTGCTAGACCCAGGAAACGACTGAACACTGAAGCTTTCTTT,CSARPRKRLNTEAFF
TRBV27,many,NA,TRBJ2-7,TGTGCCAGCAGTCCGGACCTCCGTTCCTACGAGCAGTACTTC,CASSPDLRSYEQYF
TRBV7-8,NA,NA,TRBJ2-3,TGTGCCAGCAGCCCGACGGTTGGACTGGGAGCAGATACGCAGTATTTT,CASSPTVGLGADTQYF
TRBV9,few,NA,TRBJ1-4,TGTGCCAGCAGCGATAGGGGAACTAATGAAAAACTGTTTTTT,CASSDRGTNEKLFF
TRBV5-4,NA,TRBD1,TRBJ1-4,TGTGCCAGCAGCTTGGGAGGGCCATTCCGGGACAGGGGAACTAATGAAAAACTGTTTTTT,CASSLGGPFRDRGTNEKLFF
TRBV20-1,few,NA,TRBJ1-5,TGCAGTGTAGGACAAATGGGGGATCAGCCCCAGCATTTT,CSVGQMGDQPQHF
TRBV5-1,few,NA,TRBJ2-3,TGCGCCAGCAACGGGGGCAACACAGATACGCAGTATTTT,CASNGGNTDTQYF
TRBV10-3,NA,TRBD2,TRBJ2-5,TGTGCCATCAGTGAGCTAGCGGGAGTAGAGACCCAGTACTTC,CAISELAGVETQYF
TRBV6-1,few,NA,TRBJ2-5,TGTGCCAGCAGTAGAGGACACGACCGAGAGACCCAGTACTTC,CASSRGHDRETQYF
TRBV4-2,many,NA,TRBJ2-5,TGTGCCAGCAGCCAACGGGCCGGGGACCAAGAGACCCAGTACTTC,CASSQRAGDQETQYF
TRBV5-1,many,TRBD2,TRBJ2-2,TGCGCCAGCAGCCCCCTTGGCGCGGGAGCGGGCACCGGGGAGCTGTTTTTT,CASSPLGAGAGTGELFF
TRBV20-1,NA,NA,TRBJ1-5,TGCAGTGCTAGAGGGACCAGCAATCAGCCCCAGCATTTT,CSARGTSNQPQHF
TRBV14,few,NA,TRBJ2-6,TGTGCCAGCAGCCGTTGGTATGGGGCCAACGTCCTGACTTTC,CASSRWYGANVLTF
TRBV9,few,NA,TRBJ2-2,TGTGCCAGCAGCGTATCGGGAGCTACGAACACCGGGGAGCTGTTTTTT,CASSVSGATNTGELFF
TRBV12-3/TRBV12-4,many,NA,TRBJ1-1,TGTGCCAGCAGGCAAGGGAACACTGAAGCTTTCTTT,CASRQGNTEAFF
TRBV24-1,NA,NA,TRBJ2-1,TGTGCCACCAGTGATTTGACTTCGTTGCAGGGTGTCCGCAATGAGCAGTTCTTC,CATSDLTSLQGVRNEQFF
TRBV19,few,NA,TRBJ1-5,TGTGCCAGTAGAGACACTTTTAGCAATCAGCCCCAGCATTTT,CASRDTFSNQPQHF
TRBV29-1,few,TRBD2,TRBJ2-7,TGCAGCGTGAAAGCGGGGCTGGGCTACGAGCAGTACTTC,CSVKAGLGYEQYF
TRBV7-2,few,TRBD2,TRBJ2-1,TGTGCCAGCAGCTTATTAGCGGGAGGGCCGAAGGATGAGCAGTTCTTC,CASSLLAGGPKDEQFF
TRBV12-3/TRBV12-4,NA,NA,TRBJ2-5,TGTGCCAGCGGCGACCGGTTGAGCGAGACCCAGTACTTC,CASGDRLSETQYF
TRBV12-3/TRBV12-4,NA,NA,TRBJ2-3,TGTGCCAGCAGTCCACGGACATTGATGTCTAGCACAGATACGCAGTATTTT,CASSPRTLMSSTDTQYF
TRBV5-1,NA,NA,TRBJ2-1,TGCGCCAGCAGCTTGGTGCAGGGGATTTGGAATGAGCAGTTCTTC,CASSLVQGIWNEQFF
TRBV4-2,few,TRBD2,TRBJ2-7,TGTGCCAGCAGCCAAGATCTGAGCGGGGCAGGGCCGAACGAGCAGTACTTC,CASSQDLSGAGPNEQYF
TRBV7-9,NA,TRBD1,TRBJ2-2,TGTGCCAGCAGCCGGAGTACCGGGACAGGGGGCAACGGGGAGCTGTTTTTT,CASSRSTGTGGNGELFF
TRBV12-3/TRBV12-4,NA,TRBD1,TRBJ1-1,TGTGCCACCGGGACAGGGCGGAACACTGAAGCTTTCTTT,CATGTGRNTEAFF
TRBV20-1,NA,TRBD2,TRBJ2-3,TGCAGTGCACCCTTAGCGGGGGCGGAAGATACGCAGTATTTT,CSAPLAGAEDTQYF
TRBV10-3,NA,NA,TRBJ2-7,TGTGCCATCAGTGAGCCCATGGGACTGCTTTCACCCTCCTACGAGCAGTACTTC,CAISEPMGLLSPSYEQYF
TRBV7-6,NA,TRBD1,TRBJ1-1,TGTGCCAGCAGCATGGACAGGGTAAAGTGGAACACTGAAGCTTTCTTT,CASSMDRVKWNTEAFF
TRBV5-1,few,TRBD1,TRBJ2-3,TGCGCCAGCAGCGAACCTGGACAGGCAGGGGATACGCAGTATTTT,CASSEPGQAGDTQYF
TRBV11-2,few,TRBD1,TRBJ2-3,TGTGCCAGCAGCTCCCTCGATCCCCGGGACAGGGGGTTTGATACGCAGTATTTT,CASSSLDPRDRGFDTQYF
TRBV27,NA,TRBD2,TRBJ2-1,TGTGCCAGCAGTTTATATGGGACTAGCGGGGGGTCCTACAATGAGCAGTTCTTC,CASSLYGTSGGSYNEQFF